These 15 T cell receptor beta chains were sequenced from one sample in a study of beta chain features in type 1 diabetes. What was sequenced were expressed TCRB transcripts, since all of the isolated RNA had been reverse transcribed. Profiling relied on immunoSEQ multiplex PCR, and the TCRdb table lists in-frame clones only, not all of them. Seen here are 150,000 to 160,000 clones, over 8.5% observed once, and the top ten hold under 2.5%. The sample taken for sequencing was central memory CD4+ T cells from blood. These receptors were obtained from a man in his late teens or twenties in good health.

This clone has only a few counts. The V gene is TRBV5-4, the J gene TRBJ2-5; D gene ambiguous. Trimming removed 0 bases at V and 4 bases at J, with 7 bases between. This CDR3 has 13 residues. Per the germline V gene, CDR1 is SGHNT and CDR2 is YYREEE (reference sequence). The CDR3 protein is CASSLDRRETQYF. The DNA of the CDR3 is TGTGCCAGCAGCTTGGACCGGAGAGAGACCCAGTACTTC. Using reference TRBV5-4 and TRBJ2-5 for the parts outside the CDR3, the full variable domain is ETGVTQSPTHLIKTRGQQVTLRCSSQSGHNTVSWYQQALGQGPQFIFQYYREEENGRGNFPPRFSGLQFPNYSSELNVNALELDDSALYLCASSLDRRETQYFGPGTRLLVL.

This clone was seen at least ten times. The chain carries TRBV14 and TRBJ2-7, with D maybe TRBD1 (6 bases). V lost 4 bases and J lost 3, with 7 bases in between. Germline CDR1 reads SGHDN; CDR2 reads FVKESK. The CDR3 contains 12 residues. As DNA, the CDR3 is TGTGCCAGCAGCCGACAGGACTACGAGCAGTACTTC. It translates to CASSRQDYEQYF.

This clone was found a few times. The chain links TRBV4-2 to TRBJ2-7, with 7 bases matching TRBD1. Germline V gene sequence: CDR1 LGHNA, CDR2 YNFKEQ. With V trimmed by 0 bases and J by 4 bases, 6 bases remained unmatched. CDR3 length: 15 residues. The CDR3 sequence is CASSQETGRPYEQYF. For the CDR3, the DNA is TGTGCCAGCAGCCAAGAGACAGGGCGTCCTTACGAGCAGTACTTC.

This clone was picked up a small number of times. CDR3 sequence (DNA): TGCGCCAGCAGCCAAGAGGGGGCCGGCGGGACTCAGTACTTC. Its translation is CASSQEGAGGTQYF. The rearrangement links TRBV4-1 to TRBJ2-4; D possibly matches TRBD1 or TRBD2 (6 bases each). The ends were cut back, 0 bases at V and 12 bases at J, with 15 bases in the middle. CDR3 length: 14 residues. CDR1 and CDR2 from the germline V gene are MGHRA and YSYEKL.

This clone was picked up a small number of times. The chain carries TRBV9 and TRBJ2-1; D may be TRBD2 (5 bases). The CDR3 is 15 amino acids. The V end lost 1 base, the J end lost 5 bases, and 13 bases lay between the germline ends. From germline, CDR1 is SGDLS and CDR2 YYNGEE. The CDR3 region is CASSVTPTRDNEQFF. The CDR3 DNA reads TGTGCCAGCAGCGTAACTCCAACTAGAGACAATGAGCAGTTCTTC.

This clone was detected a few times. The rearrangement links TRBV7-9 to TRBJ1-2, with a possible D match to TRBD1 (6 bases). Trimming took 5 bases from V and 6 from J, leaving 10 bases between them. The CDR3 has 12 residues. CDR1 SEHNR and CDR2 FQNEAQ come from the germline V gene (reference sequence). The CDR3 sequence: CASSAQGNGYTF. CDR3 sequence (DNA): TGTGCCAGCAGCGCCCAGGGGAATGGCTACACCTTC. Full variable domain (outside the CDR3, taken from reference TRBV7-9 and TRBJ1-2): DTGVSQNPRHKITKRGQNVTFRCDPISEHNRLYWYRQTLGQGPEFLTYFQNEAQLEKSRLLSDRFSAERPKGSFSTLEIQRTEQGDSAMYLCASSAQGNGYTFGSGTRLTVV.

The chain combines TRBV11-2 with TRBJ2-7; D possibly corresponds to TRBD2 (5 bases). This CDR3 is 12 amino acids long. The germline V gene encodes CDR1 SGHAT and CDR2 FQNNGV. The V gene lost 5 bases and the J gene lost 7 bases, with 12 bases spanning the gap. Written as DNA, the CDR3 is TGTGCCAGCAGCCGAGGGAGCAGAGAGCAGTACTTC. This encodes CASSRGSREQYF.

This chain links TRBV9 with TRBJ2-5; D perhaps matches TRBD1 (6 bases). The CDR3 extends over 13 amino acids. Germline CDR1 SGDLS, CDR2 YYNGEE. The germline V and J ends were trimmed by 0 bases and 3 bases, with 6 bases remaining between them. CDR3 coding DNA: TGTGCCAGCAGCGTAGGGACAGAAGAGACCCAGTACTTC. Translated: CASSVGTEETQYF.

This clone was observed a handful of times. V and J are TRBV5-6 and TRBJ1-1; 7 bases are shared with TRBD1. Germline V CDR1 and CDR2: SGHDT, YYEEEE. CDR3 size: 15 residues. J was trimmed by 4 bases and V by 4 bases; bases with no gene match: 10. The CDR3 DNA follows: TGTGCCAGCAGCGCTCCCGGACAGGAGATCACTGAAGCTTTCTTT. It codes for CASSAPGQEITEAFF.

The V and J genes are TRBV4-2 and TRBJ2-3, with 11 bases that match TRBD2. Trimming cost V 4 bases and J 4 bases; bases outside gene matches: 10. The CDR3 runs to 17 residues. Germline V gene sequence: CDR1 LGHNA, CDR2 YNFKEQ. This CDR3 is CASSLQTSGDWADTQYF. The CDR3 region has the DNA TGTGCCAGCAGCCTACAGACTAGCGGGGATTGGGCAGATACGCAGTATTTT.

The chain joins TRBV7-9 to TRBJ2-6, with 7 bases lining up with TRBD1. V gave up 5 bases and J gave up 0 bases; unmatched junction bases: 4. Looked up from germline, CDR1 is SEHNR and CDR2 is FQNEAQ (reference sequence). This CDR3 has 16 amino acids. This CDR3 reads CASSRDRASGANVLTF. CDR3 coding DNA: TGTGCCAGCAGCCGGGACAGAGCCTCTGGGGCCAACGTCCTGACTTTC.

This clone was recorded a few times. The sample has other DNA sequences that encode this CDR3 too. CDR3 in DNA: TGTGCCAGCAGCTTACCAAATCAGCCCCAGCATTTT. Amino acid sequence: CASSLPNQPQHF. The rearrangement joins TRBV7-2 to TRBJ1-5; D ambiguous. Germline V gene sequence: CDR1 SGHTA, CDR2 FQGNSA. The CDR3 covers 12 residues. Trimming left V 2 bases short and J 4 bases short, with 3 bases between.

The chain has TRBV5-4 and TRBJ1-1; perhaps TRBD1 as D (5 bases). The CDR3 totals 13 residues. With 2 bases removed from V and 3 bases from J, the gap between germline ends came to 8 bases. Germline lookup yields CDR1 SGHNT and CDR2 YYREEE (reference sequence). CDR3 protein: CASSFGRDTEAFF. In DNA, the CDR3 is TGTGCCAGCAGCTTCGGCAGGGACACTGAAGCTTTCTTT.

The genes are TRBV5-1 and TRBJ2-7, with TRBD1 matching 7 bases. V was pared by 0 bases and J by 6 bases, with 3 bases of the junction left unmatched. This CDR3 spans 13 amino acids. Germline CDR1 is SGHRS and CDR2 is YFSETQ. Written as DNA, the CDR3 is TGCGCCAGCAGCTTGGGACAGGGCGGCGAGCAGTACTTC. Its translation is CASSLGQGGEQYF.

In this sample, this clone turned up a few times. The chain employs TRBV7-9 and TRBJ1-1, with TRBD1 matching 12 bases. With V trimmed by 8 bases and J by 7 bases, 14 bases remained unmatched. Germline V gene data show CDR1 as SEHNR and CDR2 as FQNEAQ (reference sequence). The CDR3 spans 16 residues. DNA of the CDR3: TGTGCCAGCGGCGCCACCGGGACAGGGGGCGTTGGTGAAGCTTTCTTT. It codes for CASGATGTGGVGEAFF.